Sequencing of this T cell receptor beta chain was carried out in a study of cytomegalovirus exposure and HLA in healthy donors. Study context: Of over 300 genotyped donors, about 80% clustered with self-reported Caucasian donors. Broader study findings: A later analysis showed HLA-associated TCR beta chains outstripping equally common others in clonal expansion.

A multiplex PCR was run with 60 Vbeta primers and 13 Jbeta primers. The data were produced by immunoSEQ multiplex PCR, yet TCRdb's version contains in-frame clones alone and is incomplete. Of 85,000 to 100,000 clones listed, around 80% are singletons. With respect to this clone: The antigen is not known.

This TCR was recovered from a male donor in good health and CMV-seropositive. The sample consisted of PBMCs.

CDR3 sequence: CASSLGLAGATNTGELFF. The CDR3 region has the DNA TGTGCCAGCAGCTTGGGTTTAGCGGGGGCTACGAACACCGGGGAGCTGTTTTTT. This chain uses TRBV5-6 with TRBJ2-2; TRBD2 matches 9 bases. The CDR3 spans 18 residues. The germline V gene has CDR1 SGHDT and CDR2 YYEEEE. The junction had 6 bases not matched to a gene; V was cut back by 0 bases and J by 0 bases.